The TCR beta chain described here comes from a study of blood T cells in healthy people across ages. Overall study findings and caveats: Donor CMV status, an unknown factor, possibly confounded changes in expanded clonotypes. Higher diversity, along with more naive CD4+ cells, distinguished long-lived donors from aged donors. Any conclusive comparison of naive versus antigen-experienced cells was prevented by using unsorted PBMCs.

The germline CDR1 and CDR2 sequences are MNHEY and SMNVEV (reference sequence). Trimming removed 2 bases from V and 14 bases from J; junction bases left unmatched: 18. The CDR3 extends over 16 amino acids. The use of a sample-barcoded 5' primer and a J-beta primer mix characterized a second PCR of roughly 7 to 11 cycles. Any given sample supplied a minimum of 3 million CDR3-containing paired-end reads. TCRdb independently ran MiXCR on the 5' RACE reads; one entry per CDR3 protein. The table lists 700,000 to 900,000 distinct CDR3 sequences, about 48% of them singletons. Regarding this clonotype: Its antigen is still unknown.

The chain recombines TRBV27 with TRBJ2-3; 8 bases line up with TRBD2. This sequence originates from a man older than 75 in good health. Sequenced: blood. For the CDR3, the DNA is TGTGCCAGCAGTTTAGCGGGGGGCCCGTTACACAGAGACGCGTATTTT. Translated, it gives CASSLAGGPLHRDAYF.